The rows below give T cell receptor beta chains drawn from one sample of a study of blood T cell repertoires in COVID-19. Libraries were prepared by immunoSEQ multiplex PCR; TCRdb keeps only in-frame clonotypes and omits some of them. Of some 190,000 clones in the sample, about 78% were seen once. Sequencing was done on a sample of peripheral blood. The receptors were gathered from a woman between 45 and 60 years old with active or convalescent COVID-19. CDR3s include the opening cysteine and the closing phenylalanine or tryptophan. D genes are given only for firm matches. Expanded clones get a size class; other rows say once, few or many, or leave the size out.

V gene: TRBV7-2
J gene: TRBJ2-3
CDR3 length: 17
clone size: -
D gene: TRBD2
CDR3 DNA: TGTGCCAGCAGCCAGGGACTAGCGGGGGCTAGGGTAGATACGCAGTATTTT
CDR3 protein: CASSQGLAGARVDTQYF

V gene: TRBV9
J gene: TRBJ1-1
CDR3 length: 15
clone size: -
D gene: -
CDR3 DNA: TGTGCCAGCAGCGTAGGATCGGCAGGGAACACTGAAGCTTTCTTT
CDR3 protein: CASSVGSAGNTEAFF

V gene: TRBV29-1
J gene: TRBJ2-7
CDR3 length: 16
clone size: -
D gene: -
CDR3 DNA: TGCAGCGTTGAGTGGGGGCGAGGGACGAGCATAAGCGAGCAGTACTTC
CDR3 protein: CSVEWGRGTSISEQYF

V gene: TRBV18
J gene: TRBJ2-7
CDR3 length: 15
clone size: -
D gene: -
CDR3 DNA: TGTGCCAGCTCACCAAGTACAGGGACCATCTACGAGCAGTACTTC
CDR3 protein: CASSPSTGTIYEQYF

V gene: TRBV4-2
J gene: TRBJ2-7
CDR3 length: 15
clone size: -
D gene: TRBD2
CDR3 DNA: TGTGCCAGCAGCCAAGGGGCTAGCGGGAGAGACGAGCAGTACTTC
CDR3 protein: CASSQGASGRDEQYF

V gene: TRBV2
J gene: TRBJ1-1
CDR3 length: 14
clone size: -
D gene: TRBD1
CDR3 DNA: TGTGCCAGCAAGGGACAGGGGCGGAGCACTGAAGCTTTCTTT
CDR3 protein: CASKGQGRSTEAFF

V gene: TRBV19
J gene: TRBJ2-3
CDR3 length: 19
clone size: -
D gene: TRBD1
CDR3 DNA: TGTGCCAGTAGTATACAATACGGACAGGGGGCATCTAGCACAGATACGCAGTATTTT
CDR3 protein: CASSIQYGQGASSTDTQYF

V gene: TRBV19
J gene: TRBJ1-2
CDR3 length: 13
clone size: -
D gene: -
CDR3 DNA: TGTGCCAGTAGTCTTACAGGTCCCTATGGCTACACCTTC
CDR3 protein: CASSLTGPYGYTF

V gene: TRBV6-1
J gene: TRBJ1-6
CDR3 length: 17
clone size: -
D gene: -
CDR3 DNA: TGTGCCAGCAGTGAAAAACCCAGGGGAGGGAAGAATTCACCCCTCCACTTT
CDR3 protein: CASSEKPRGGKNSPLHF

V gene: TRBV5-5
J gene: TRBJ2-3
CDR3 length: 16
clone size: -
D gene: TRBD1
CDR3 DNA: TGTGCCAGCAGCTCCTGGACAGGGACGATCACAGATACGCAGTATTTT
CDR3 protein: CASSSWTGTITDTQYF

V gene: TRBV6-1
J gene: TRBJ2-7
CDR3 length: 15
clone size: -
D gene: TRBD2
CDR3 DNA: TGTGCCAGCAGTGAAGGGGCGGGGGGAGCCTACGAGCAGTACTTC
CDR3 protein: CASSEGAGGAYEQYF

V gene: TRBV7-9
J gene: TRBJ1-5
CDR3 length: 14
clone size: -
D gene: -
CDR3 DNA: TGTGCCAGCAGCTTAGACAGGGGCAATCAGCCCCAGCATTTT
CDR3 protein: CASSLDRGNQPQHF

V gene: TRBV3-1/TRBV3-2
J gene: TRBJ1-2
CDR3 length: 13
clone size: -
D gene: -
CDR3 DNA: TGTGCCAGCAGCCAAGCCAGGGACTATGGCTACACCTTC
CDR3 protein: CASSQARDYGYTF

V gene: TRBV4-3
J gene: TRBJ2-3
CDR3 length: 16
clone size: -
D gene: -
CDR3 DNA: TGCGCCAGCAGCCCGTGGCCCGGGGGTGGCACAGATACGCAGTATTTT
CDR3 protein: CASSPWPGGGTDTQYF

V gene: TRBV18
J gene: TRBJ2-1
CDR3 length: 17
clone size: -
D gene: -
CDR3 DNA: TGTGCCAGCTCACTCTCCCTAGGGGGAACAGGGTCGGATGAGCAGTTCTTC
CDR3 protein: CASSLSLGGTGSDEQFF

V gene: TRBV15
J gene: TRBJ2-5
CDR3 length: 14
clone size: -
D gene: TRBD2
CDR3 DNA: TGTGCCACCAGCAAAACTAGCGGGAGGGAGACCCAGTACTTC
CDR3 protein: CATSKTSGRETQYF

V gene: TRBV6-6
J gene: TRBJ1-2
CDR3 length: 14
clone size: -
D gene: -
CDR3 DNA: TGTGCCAGCAGTTACTCGGCAGGAACCTATGGCTACACCTTC
CDR3 protein: CASSYSAGTYGYTF

V gene: TRBV7-3
J gene: TRBJ2-7
CDR3 length: 14
clone size: few
D gene: TRBD2
CDR3 DNA: TGTGCCAGCAGCATTAGCGGGGGGGCCTACGAGCAGTACTTC
CDR3 protein: CASSISGGAYEQYF

V gene: TRBV19
J gene: TRBJ2-3
CDR3 length: 17
clone size: -
D gene: TRBD2
CDR3 DNA: TGTGCCAGTAGTACCTCCTACCTAGCGGAAAGCACAGATACGCAGTATTTT
CDR3 protein: CASSTSYLAESTDTQYF

V gene: TRBV5-5
J gene: TRBJ2-7
CDR3 length: 14
clone size: -
D gene: -
CDR3 DNA: TGTGCCAGCAGCTTGGGACTTGCTCCCTACGAGCAGTACTTC
CDR3 protein: CASSLGLAPYEQYF

V gene: TRBV2
J gene: TRBJ1-5
CDR3 length: 15
clone size: -
D gene: -
CDR3 DNA: TGTGCCAGCAACGGCCTATCGGGGAGCAATCAGCCCCAGCATTTT
CDR3 protein: CASNGLSGSNQPQHF

V gene: TRBV19
J gene: TRBJ2-3
CDR3 length: 16
clone size: -
D gene: TRBD2
CDR3 DNA: TGTGCCAGTAGTAGGAGGTCGGCGGGGGTCACAGATACGCAGTATTTT
CDR3 protein: CASSRRSAGVTDTQYF

V gene: TRBV12-3/TRBV12-4
J gene: TRBJ1-2
CDR3 length: 13
clone size: -
D gene: TRBD1
CDR3 DNA: TGTGCCAGCAGTTTGGACAGGGACTATGGCTACACCTTC
CDR3 protein: CASSLDRDYGYTF

V gene: TRBV2
J gene: TRBJ1-1
CDR3 length: 11
clone size: -
D gene: -
CDR3 DNA: TGTGCCAGCAGTTATCAGACTGAAGCTTTCTTT
CDR3 protein: CASSYQTEAFF

V gene: TRBV7-3
J gene: TRBJ2-5
CDR3 length: 17
clone size: -
D gene: -
CDR3 DNA: TGTGCCAGCAGCTCAGGGAGGAGTGGGGCACCCCAAGAGACCCAGTACTTC
CDR3 protein: CASSSGRSGAPQETQYF

V gene: TRBV4-3
J gene: TRBJ2-1
CDR3 length: 16
clone size: few
D gene: -
CDR3 DNA: TGCGCCAGCAGCCAAGATTCGACAGTCTCCTACAATGAGCAGTTCTTC
CDR3 protein: CASSQDSTVSYNEQFF

V gene: TRBV28
J gene: TRBJ2-7
CDR3 length: 12
clone size: -
D gene: -
CDR3 DNA: TGTGCCAGCAGTTTAGGGAGCTACGAGCAGTACTTC
CDR3 protein: CASSLGSYEQYF

V gene: TRBV13
J gene: TRBJ1-3
CDR3 length: 15
clone size: -
D gene: -
CDR3 DNA: TGTGCCAGCAGCTTACAGGGCCTCTCTGGAAACACCATATATTTT
CDR3 protein: CASSLQGLSGNTIYF

V gene: TRBV7-3
J gene: TRBJ2-5
CDR3 length: 14
clone size: -
D gene: -
CDR3 DNA: TGTGCCAGCAGTCCCGGACACGTATCCGAGACCCAGTACTTC
CDR3 protein: CASSPGHVSETQYF

V gene: TRBV11-2
J gene: TRBJ2-5
CDR3 length: 14
clone size: -
D gene: TRBD1
CDR3 DNA: TGTGCCAGCAGCAGGGACAGGGTTGGAGAGACCCAGTACTTC
CDR3 protein: CASSRDRVGETQYF

V gene: TRBV23-1
J gene: TRBJ2-5
CDR3 length: 10
clone size: -
D gene: -
CDR3 DNA: TGCGCCAGCAGGCGGGAGACCCAGTACTTC
CDR3 protein: CASRRETQYF

V gene: TRBV2
J gene: TRBJ2-1
CDR3 length: 16
clone size: -
D gene: TRBD2
CDR3 DNA: TGTGCCCGCGGGGGGGGGTGGCGGGGGTTTAACAATGAGCAGTTCTTC
CDR3 protein: CARGGGWRGFNNEQFF

V gene: TRBV18
J gene: TRBJ2-7
CDR3 length: 15
clone size: many
D gene: TRBD2
CDR3 DNA: TGTGCCAGCTCACCACCGGGGGGGACTTACTACGAGCAGTACTTC
CDR3 protein: CASSPPGGTYYEQYF

V gene: TRBV27
J gene: TRBJ2-7
CDR3 length: 14
clone size: -
D gene: TRBD1
CDR3 DNA: TGTGCCAGCGCTCAAAGGGACAGGGGTGGGGAGCAGTACTTC
CDR3 protein: CASAQRDRGGEQYF

V gene: TRBV3-1/TRBV3-2
J gene: TRBJ1-2
CDR3 length: 14
clone size: -
D gene: -
CDR3 DNA: TGTGCCAGCAGCCAAGATACAGGGATTCGTGGCTACACCTTC
CDR3 protein: CASSQDTGIRGYTF

V gene: TRBV5-1
J gene: TRBJ2-7
CDR3 length: 14
clone size: -
D gene: -
CDR3 DNA: TGCGCCAGCAGCTCCGGGACTCATCCCTACGAGCAGTACTTC
CDR3 protein: CASSSGTHPYEQYF

V gene: TRBV7-2
J gene: TRBJ1-5
CDR3 length: 15
clone size: -
D gene: -
CDR3 DNA: TGTGCCAGCACCGGAGGCGCCTGGGGCAATCAGCCCCAGCATTTT
CDR3 protein: CASTGGAWGNQPQHF

V gene: TRBV7-2
J gene: TRBJ2-3
CDR3 length: 15
clone size: -
D gene: TRBD2
CDR3 DNA: TGTGCCAGCAGGGAGGGACTAGCGAGCACAGATACGCAGTATTTT
CDR3 protein: CASREGLASTDTQYF

V gene: TRBV7-6
J gene: TRBJ1-2
CDR3 length: 15
clone size: -
D gene: -
CDR3 DNA: TGTGCCAGTGCACGGGGGGGCAGGGGCAGAGGTGGCTACACCTTC
CDR3 protein: CASARGGRGRGGYTF

V gene: TRBV6-1
J gene: TRBJ2-5
CDR3 length: 16
clone size: -
D gene: TRBD2
CDR3 DNA: TGTGCCAGCAGTGAAGAGAGTGGACTAGCGGGAGAGACCCAGTACTTC
CDR3 protein: CASSEESGLAGETQYF

V gene: TRBV3-1/TRBV3-2
J gene: TRBJ2-2
CDR3 length: 18
clone size: -
D gene: TRBD2
CDR3 DNA: TGTGCCAGCAGCCAAGAGGTCGGGCTAGCGGGACTCACCGGGGAGCTGTTTTTT
CDR3 protein: CASSQEVGLAGLTGELFF

V gene: TRBV20-1
J gene: TRBJ2-3
CDR3 length: 14
clone size: -
D gene: -
CDR3 DNA: TGCAGTGCTAGTAGACAGGAAAGCACAGATACGCAGTATTTT
CDR3 protein: CSASRQESTDTQYF

V gene: TRBV30
J gene: TRBJ2-2
CDR3 length: 14
clone size: few
D gene: TRBD1
CDR3 DNA: TGTGCCTGGAAGGGACAGGGAGGGTCCGGGGAGCTGTTTTTT
CDR3 protein: CAWKGQGGSGELFF

V gene: TRBV7-2
J gene: TRBJ2-7
CDR3 length: 15
clone size: -
D gene: TRBD1
CDR3 DNA: TGTGCCAGCGGCGTCCAGGGGGCAGGGGCCTACGAGCAGTACTTC
CDR3 protein: CASGVQGAGAYEQYF

V gene: TRBV4-1
J gene: TRBJ2-1
CDR3 length: 16
clone size: -
D gene: TRBD2
CDR3 DNA: TGCGCCAGCAGCCCGGGGGGGACTAGCCCATACAATGAGCAGTTCTTC
CDR3 protein: CASSPGGTSPYNEQFF